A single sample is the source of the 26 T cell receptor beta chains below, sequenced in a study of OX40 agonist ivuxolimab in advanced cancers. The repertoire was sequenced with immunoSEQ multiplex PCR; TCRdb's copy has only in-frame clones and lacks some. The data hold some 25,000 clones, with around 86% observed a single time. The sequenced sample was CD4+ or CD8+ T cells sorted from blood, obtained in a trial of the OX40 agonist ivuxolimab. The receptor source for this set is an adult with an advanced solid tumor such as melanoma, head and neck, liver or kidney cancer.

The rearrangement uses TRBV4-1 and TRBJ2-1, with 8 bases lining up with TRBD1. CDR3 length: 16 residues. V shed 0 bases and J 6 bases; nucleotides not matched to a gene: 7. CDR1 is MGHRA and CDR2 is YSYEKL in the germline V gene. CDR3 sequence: CASSQDPGQGVNEQFF. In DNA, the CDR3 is TGCGCCAGCAGCCAAGATCCAGGACAGGGTGTCAATGAGCAGTTCTTC.

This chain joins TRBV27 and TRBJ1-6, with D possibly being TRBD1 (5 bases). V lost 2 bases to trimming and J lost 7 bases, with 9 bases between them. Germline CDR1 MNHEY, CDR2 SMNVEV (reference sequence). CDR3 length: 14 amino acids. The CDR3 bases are TGTGCCAGCAGTTTAAGGGGAACAAATTCACCCCTCCACTTT. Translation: CASSLRGTNSPLHF.

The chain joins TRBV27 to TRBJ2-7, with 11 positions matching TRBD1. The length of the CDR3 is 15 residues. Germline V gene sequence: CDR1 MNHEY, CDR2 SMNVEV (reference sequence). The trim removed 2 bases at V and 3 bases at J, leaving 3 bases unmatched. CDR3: CASSLRTGGFYEQYF. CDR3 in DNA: TGTGCCAGCAGTTTACGGACAGGGGGCTTCTACGAGCAGTACTTC.

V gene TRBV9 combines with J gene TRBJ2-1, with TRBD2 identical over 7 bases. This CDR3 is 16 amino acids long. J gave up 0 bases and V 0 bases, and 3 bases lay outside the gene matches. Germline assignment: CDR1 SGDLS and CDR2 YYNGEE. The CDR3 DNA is TGTGCCAGCAGCGTAGAGGGAGGGAGCTCCTACAATGAGCAGTTCTTC. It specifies CASSVEGGSSYNEQFF.

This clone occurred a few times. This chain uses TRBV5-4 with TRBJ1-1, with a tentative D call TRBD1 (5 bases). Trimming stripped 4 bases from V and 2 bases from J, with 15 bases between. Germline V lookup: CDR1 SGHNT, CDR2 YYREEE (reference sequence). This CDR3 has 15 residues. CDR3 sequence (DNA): TGTGCCAGCAGCCAAGGGACGGGTCAAAACACTGAAGCTTTCTTT. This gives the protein CASSQGTGQNTEAFF.

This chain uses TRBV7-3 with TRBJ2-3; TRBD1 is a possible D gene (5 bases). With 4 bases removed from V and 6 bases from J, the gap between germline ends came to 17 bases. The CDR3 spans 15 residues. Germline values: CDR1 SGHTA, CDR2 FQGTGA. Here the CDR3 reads CASSSRDRSFDTQYF. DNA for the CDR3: TGTGCCAGCAGCTCCAGGGATAGGAGTTTCGATACGCAGTATTTT.

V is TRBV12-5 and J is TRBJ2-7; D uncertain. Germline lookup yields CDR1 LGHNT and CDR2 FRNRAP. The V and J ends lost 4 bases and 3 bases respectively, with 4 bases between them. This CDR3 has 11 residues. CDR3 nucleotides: TGTGCTAGTGGTTCCGGCTACGAGCAGTACTTC. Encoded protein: CASGSGYEQYF.

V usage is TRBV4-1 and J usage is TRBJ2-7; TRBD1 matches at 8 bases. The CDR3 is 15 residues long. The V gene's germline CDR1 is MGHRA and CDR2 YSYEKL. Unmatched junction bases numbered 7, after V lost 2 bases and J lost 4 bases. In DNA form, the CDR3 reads TGCGCCAGCAGCCAACTCCGGGACAGGCTATACGAGCAGTACTTC. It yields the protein CASSQLRDRLYEQYF.

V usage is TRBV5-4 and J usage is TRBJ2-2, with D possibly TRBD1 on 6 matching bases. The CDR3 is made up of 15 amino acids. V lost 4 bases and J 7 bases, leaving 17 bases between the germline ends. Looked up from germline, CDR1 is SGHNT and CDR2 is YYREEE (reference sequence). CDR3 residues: CASSASAGVIGELFF. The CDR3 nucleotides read TGTGCCAGCAGCGCGTCGGCAGGGGTGATCGGGGAGCTGTTTTTT.

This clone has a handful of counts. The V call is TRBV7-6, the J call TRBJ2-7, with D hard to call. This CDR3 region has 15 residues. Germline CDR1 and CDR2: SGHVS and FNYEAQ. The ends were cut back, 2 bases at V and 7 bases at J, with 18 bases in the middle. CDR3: CASSLIEVDVREQYF. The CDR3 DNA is TGTGCCAGCAGCTTAATAGAGGTAGACGTTCGGGAGCAGTACTTC.

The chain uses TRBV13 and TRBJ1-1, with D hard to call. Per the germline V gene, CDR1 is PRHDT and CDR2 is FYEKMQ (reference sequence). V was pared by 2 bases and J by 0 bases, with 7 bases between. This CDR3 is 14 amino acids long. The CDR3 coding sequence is TGTGCCAGCAGCTTAAGGTCGGTGAACACTGAAGCTTTCTTT. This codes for CASSLRSVNTEAFF.

The CDR3 DNA reads as TGCGCCAGCAGCTCCGCCGGTGCTGGAAACACCATATATTTT. Translated, it gives CASSSAGAGNTIYF. The gene calls are TRBV5-1 and TRBJ1-3; no clear D gene. CDR3 length: 14 amino acids. Germline CDR1 SGHRS, CDR2 YFSETQ. Trimming removed 3 bases at V and 2 bases at J, with 9 bases between.

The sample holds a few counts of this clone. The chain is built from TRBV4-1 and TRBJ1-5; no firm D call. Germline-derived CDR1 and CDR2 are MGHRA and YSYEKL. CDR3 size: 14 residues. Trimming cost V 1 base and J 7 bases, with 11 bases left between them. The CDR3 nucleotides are TGCGCCAGCAGCCAAGGAAGGGATAGACAGCCCCAGCATTTT. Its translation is CASSQGRDRQPQHF.

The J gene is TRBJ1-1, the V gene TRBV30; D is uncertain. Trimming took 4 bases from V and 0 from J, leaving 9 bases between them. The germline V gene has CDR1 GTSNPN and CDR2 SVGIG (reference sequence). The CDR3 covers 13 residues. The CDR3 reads CAWMASLNTEAFF. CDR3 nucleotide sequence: TGTGCCTGGATGGCGTCTTTGAACACTGAAGCTTTCTTT.

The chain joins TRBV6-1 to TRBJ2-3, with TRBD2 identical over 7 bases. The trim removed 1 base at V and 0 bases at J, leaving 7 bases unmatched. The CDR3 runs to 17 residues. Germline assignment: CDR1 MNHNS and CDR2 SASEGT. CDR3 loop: CASSEGGLAASTDTQYF. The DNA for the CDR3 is TGTGCCAGCAGTGAAGGAGGGCTAGCGGCTAGCACAGATACGCAGTATTTT.

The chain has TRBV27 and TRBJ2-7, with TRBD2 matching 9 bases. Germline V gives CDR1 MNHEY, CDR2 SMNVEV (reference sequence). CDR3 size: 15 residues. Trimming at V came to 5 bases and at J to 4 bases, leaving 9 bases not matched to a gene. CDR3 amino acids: CASSPGASGVYEQYF. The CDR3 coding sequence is TGTGCCAGCAGTCCTGGGGCTAGCGGGGTTTACGAGCAGTACTTC.

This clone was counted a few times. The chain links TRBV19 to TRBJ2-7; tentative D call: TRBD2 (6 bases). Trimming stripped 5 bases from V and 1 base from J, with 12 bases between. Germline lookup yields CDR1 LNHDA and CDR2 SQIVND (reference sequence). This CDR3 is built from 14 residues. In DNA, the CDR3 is TGTGCCAGTAGTCTTGGCGGGGCGTCCTACGAGCAGTACTTC. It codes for CASSLGGASYEQYF.

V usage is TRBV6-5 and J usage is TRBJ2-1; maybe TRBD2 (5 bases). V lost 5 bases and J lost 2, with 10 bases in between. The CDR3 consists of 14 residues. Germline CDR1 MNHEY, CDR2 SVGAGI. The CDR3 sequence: CASSRRGTYNEQFF. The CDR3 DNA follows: TGTGCCAGCAGTCGACGGGGTACCTACAATGAGCAGTTCTTC.

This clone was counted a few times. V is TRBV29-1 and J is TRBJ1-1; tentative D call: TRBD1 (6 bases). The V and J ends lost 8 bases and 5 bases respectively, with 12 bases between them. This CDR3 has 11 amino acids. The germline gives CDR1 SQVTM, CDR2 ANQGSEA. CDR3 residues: CSLRRGTEAFF. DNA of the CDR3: TGCAGCCTCCGCAGGGGAACTGAAGCTTTCTTT.

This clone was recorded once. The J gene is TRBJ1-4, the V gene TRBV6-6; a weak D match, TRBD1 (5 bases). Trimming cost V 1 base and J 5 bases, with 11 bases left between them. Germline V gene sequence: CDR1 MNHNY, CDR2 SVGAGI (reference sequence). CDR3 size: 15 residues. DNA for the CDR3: TGTGCCAGCAGTTACTTCCGGCCAGGGAATGAAAAACTGTTTTTT. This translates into CASSYFRPGNEKLFF.

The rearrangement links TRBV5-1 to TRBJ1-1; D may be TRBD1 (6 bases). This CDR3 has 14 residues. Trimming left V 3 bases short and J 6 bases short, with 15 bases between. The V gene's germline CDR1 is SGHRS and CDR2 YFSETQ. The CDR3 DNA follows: TGCGCCAGCAGCTCAGGACAGATCGCAGCTGAAGCTTTCTTT. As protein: CASSSGQIAAEAFF.

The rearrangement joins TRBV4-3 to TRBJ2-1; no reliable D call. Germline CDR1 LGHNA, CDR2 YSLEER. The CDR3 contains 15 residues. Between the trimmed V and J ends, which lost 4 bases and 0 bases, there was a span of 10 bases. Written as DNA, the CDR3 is TGCGCCAGCAGCCCTTCACAGAACTCCTACAATGAGCAGTTCTTC. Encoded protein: CASSPSQNSYNEQFF.

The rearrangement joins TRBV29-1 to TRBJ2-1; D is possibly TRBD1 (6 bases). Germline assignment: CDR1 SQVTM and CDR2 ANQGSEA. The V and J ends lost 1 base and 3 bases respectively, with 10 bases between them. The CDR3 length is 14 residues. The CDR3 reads CSVEVTGLYNEQFF. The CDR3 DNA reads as TGCAGCGTTGAAGTCACAGGGCTCTACAATGAGCAGTTCTTC.

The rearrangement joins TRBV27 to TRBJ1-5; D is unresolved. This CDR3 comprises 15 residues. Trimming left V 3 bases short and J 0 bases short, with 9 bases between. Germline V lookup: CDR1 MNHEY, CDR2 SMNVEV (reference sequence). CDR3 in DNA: TGTGCCAGCAGTTTTTCAACCCATAGCAATCAGCCCCAGCATTTT. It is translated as CASSFSTHSNQPQHF.

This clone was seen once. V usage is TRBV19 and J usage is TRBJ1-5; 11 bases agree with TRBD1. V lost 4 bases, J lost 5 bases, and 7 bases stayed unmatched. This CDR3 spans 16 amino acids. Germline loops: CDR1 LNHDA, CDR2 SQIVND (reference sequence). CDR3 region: CASSTAEGQGDQPQHF. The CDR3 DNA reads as TGTGCCAGTAGTACCGCCGAGGGACAGGGGGATCAGCCCCAGCATTTT.

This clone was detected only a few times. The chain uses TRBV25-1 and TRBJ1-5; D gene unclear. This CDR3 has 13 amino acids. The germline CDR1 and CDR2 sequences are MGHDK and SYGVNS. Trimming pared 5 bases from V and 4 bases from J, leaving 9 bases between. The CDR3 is CASSLASNQPQHF. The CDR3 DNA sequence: TGTGCCAGCAGTTTGGCCTCGAATCAGCCCCAGCATTTT.